This T cell receptor beta chain is from a study of blood T cell repertoires in COVID-19. Study-wide background: The United States, Italy and Spain provided the acute and convalescent COVID-19 samples.

Per the original methods: Cell counts per sample came from amplifying reference gene primers. The repertoire was sequenced with immunoSEQ multiplex PCR; TCRdb's copy has only in-frame clones and lacks some. Clonal size and the V and J genes are those of that table, whereas D and trimming came from the DNA. The profile shows about 140,000 clones, about four fifths of them singletons. The clonotype originates from a human donor in a cohort sampled during active COVID-19. Sequencing input: peripheral blood.

DNA for the CDR3: TGTGCCAGCAGCGTCCTACAGGGGGTACCTAGCACAGATACGCAGTATTTT. Its translation is CASSVLQGVPSTDTQYF. The chain employs TRBV9 and TRBJ2-3; TRBD1 matches at 8 bases. This CDR3 comprises 17 residues. Germline trimming cut 2 bases from V and 0 bases from J; bases unmatched to any gene: 8. Germline V lookup: CDR1 SGDLS, CDR2 YYNGEE.